A selection of T cell receptor beta chains follows, all from one sample in a study of early T cells in non-severe SARS-CoV-2 infection. TCRdb redid the calling of the 5' RACE reads with MiXCR, one entry per CDR3 protein. The data show about 27,000 distinct CDR3 sequences, just over 4% seen once. Source material: whole blood. The receptors come from an adult who was a healthcare worker with PCR-confirmed SARS-CoV-2 infection or an uninfected control (not recorded which). Both conserved end residues are part of each CDR3. D genes are given only for firm matches. Clone size is stated in some rows and not others, as once, few, many or a class when expanded.

D gene	V gene	clone size	J gene	CDR3 length	CDR3 DNA	CDR3 protein
TRBD2	TRBV12-3/TRBV12-4	many	TRBJ2-3	16	TGTGCCAGCAGTTACTACCGACTAGCGGGAGAAGATACGCAGTATTTT	CASSYYRLAGEDTQYF
TRBD1	TRBV20-1	NA	TRBJ2-7	16	TGCAGTGCTAGGCCGGGACAGGGGCCCTCTAGGAACGAGCAGTACTTC	CSARPGQGPSRNEQYF
NA	TRBV29-1	many	TRBJ1-2	12	TGCAGCGTTGGAAGGGTTGGCTATGGCTACACCTTC	CSVGRVGYGYTF
NA	TRBV9	many	TRBJ2-2	12	TGTGCCAGCAGCGTAGGTTCAGGGGAGCTGTTTTTT	CASSVGSGELFF
NA	TRBV6-2/TRBV6-3	few	TRBJ2-5	16	TGTGCCAGCAGTTCGATGCGATTCGAACTACAAGAGACCCAGTACTTC	CASSSMRFELQETQYF
NA	TRBV11-2	medium-sized	TRBJ2-5	14	TGTGCCAGCAGTCCCTTCAGAAACCAAGAGACCCAGTACTTC	CASSPFRNQETQYF
TRBD1	TRBV11-2	NA	TRBJ2-1	16	TGTGCCAGCAGCTTGGCTTTCGGGACAGGGTACAATGAGCAGTTCTTC	CASSLAFGTGYNEQFF
TRBD1	TRBV29-1	many	TRBJ1-2	14	TGCAGCGTCAACCGCGGACAGGGATCAGATGGCTACACCTTC	CSVNRGQGSDGYTF
TRBD2	TRBV7-9	many	TRBJ2-3	15	TGTGCCAGCAGCGCCCTAGCGGCAGGCACAGATACGCAGTATTTT	CASSALAAGTDTQYF
TRBD1	TRBV5-4	many	TRBJ1-4	15	TGTGCCAGCAGCTTTATCGGACAGGGAGATGAAAAACTGTTTTTT	CASSFIGQGDEKLFF
TRBD1	TRBV20-1	many	TRBJ2-7	14	TGCAGTGCTAGAGCCGACAGGGGGTTTGACGAGCAGTACTTC	CSARADRGFDEQYF
NA	TRBV20-1	NA	TRBJ2-7	14	TGCAGTGCTAGAGCCCCCCCCGCGATATACGAGCAGTACTTC	CSARAPPAIYEQYF
NA	TRBV7-3	many	TRBJ2-2	12	TGTGCCAGCAGCCGGGACGACGGGGAGCTGTTTTTT	CASSRDDGELFF
TRBD1	TRBV9	many	TRBJ1-3	16	TGTGCCAGCAGCGTAGCTGGGACAGCAACTGGAAACACCATATATTTT	CASSVAGTATGNTIYF
TRBD2	TRBV7-6	few	TRBJ2-2	17	TGTGCCAGCAGTCGGATAGCGGGAGGGACAAACACCGGGGAGCTGTTTTTT	CASSRIAGGTNTGELFF
NA	TRBV9	many	TRBJ1-1	13	TGTGCCAGCAGCTACACCCTGGACAGTGAAGCTTTCTTT	CASSYTLDSEAFF
NA	TRBV7-9	many	TRBJ2-5	12	TGTGCCAGCAGCTTAGTTGAGGGGACCCAGTACTTC	CASSLVEGTQYF
NA	TRBV7-2	few	TRBJ2-7	15	TGTGCCAGCAGCTTAGCGAGGGGTATTTCCTACGAGCAGTACTTC	CASSLARGISYEQYF
NA	TRBV5-1	many	TRBJ1-2	15	TGCGCCAGCAGCTTGGGCGGGGGCCTCCAGCAAGGCTACACCTTC	CASSLGGGLQQGYTF
TRBD2	TRBV12-3/TRBV12-4	many	TRBJ2-5	16	TGTGCCAGCAGTACGGGGACTAGCGGGATAGGGGAGACCCAGTACTTC	CASSTGTSGIGETQYF